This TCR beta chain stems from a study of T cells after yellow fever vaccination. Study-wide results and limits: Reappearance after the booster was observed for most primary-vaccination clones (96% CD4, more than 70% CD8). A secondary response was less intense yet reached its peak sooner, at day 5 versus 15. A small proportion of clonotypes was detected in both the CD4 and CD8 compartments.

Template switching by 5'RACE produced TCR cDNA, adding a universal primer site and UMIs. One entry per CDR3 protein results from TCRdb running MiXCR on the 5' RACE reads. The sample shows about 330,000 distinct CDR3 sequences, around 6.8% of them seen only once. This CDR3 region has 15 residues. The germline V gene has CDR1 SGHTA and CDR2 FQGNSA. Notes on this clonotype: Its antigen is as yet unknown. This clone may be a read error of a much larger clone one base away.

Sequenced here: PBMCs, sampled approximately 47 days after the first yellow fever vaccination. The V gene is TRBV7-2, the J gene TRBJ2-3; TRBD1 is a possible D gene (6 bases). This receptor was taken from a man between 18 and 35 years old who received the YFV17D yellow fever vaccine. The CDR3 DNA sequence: TGTGCCAGCAGCTTCCCCTTGACAGGCACAGATGCGCAGTATTTT. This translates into CASSFPLTGTDAQYF. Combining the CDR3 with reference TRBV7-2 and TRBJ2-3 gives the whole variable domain GAGVSQSPSNKVTEKGKDVELRCDPISGHTALYWYRQSLGQGLEFLIYFQGNSAPDKSGLPSDRFSAERTGGSVSTLTIQRTQQEDSAVYLCASSFPLTGTDAQYFGPGTRLTVL.